This is a list of T cell receptor beta chains from one sample in a study of T-cell reconstitution after alpha-beta-depleted transplantation in children. MiXCR was run by TCRdb on the PCR reads, yielding one entry per CDR3 protein. The sample has around 300,000 distinct CDR3 sequences; 6.5% to 9% are singletons. Sequenced here: peripheral blood, sampled 360 days after TCRalphabeta/CD19-depleted stem cell transplant. The source of these receptors is a female patient between 2 and 15 years old who had a stem cell transplant for Fanconi anemia, so the T cells may come from the graft donor. The CDR3 runs from the conserved cysteine through the conserved F or W. D genes are given only for firm matches. Only some rows state a clone size, as once, few, many or a class for expanded clones.

j_call | d_call | clone_size | v_call | cdr3_aa | cdr3_nt
TRBJ1-4 | . | . | TRBV11-2 | CASSEHRYGEKLFF | TGTGCCAGCAGCGAACATCGTTACGGGGAAAAACTGTTTTTT
TRBJ2-7 | TRBD1 | many | TRBV12-3/TRBV12-4 | CASSPSGTGAREQYF | TGTGCCAGCAGTCCTTCCGGGACAGGGGCAAGAGAGCAGTACTTC
TRBJ1-2 | . | few | TRBV12-3/TRBV12-4 | CASSTPGQFYGYTF | TGTGCCAGCAGTACCCCGGGGCAGTTCTATGGCTACACCTTC
TRBJ2-3 | . | many | TRBV29-1 | CSVRKGLTDTQYF | TGCAGCGTCAGAAAGGGACTTACAGATACGCAGTATTTT
TRBJ2-3 | TRBD2 | many | TRBV20-1 | CSARDLISGITDTQYF | TGCAGTGCTAGAGATCTCATTAGCGGGATCACAGATACGCAGTATTTT
TRBJ2-3 | TRBD2 | many | TRBV12-3/TRBV12-4 | CASSSPRVAGGLFGTDTQYF | TGTGCCAGCAGTTCACCTCGGGTAGCGGGGGGGCTATTTGGCACAGATACGCAGTATTTT
TRBJ1-2 | TRBD1 | . | TRBV9 | CASTVDRGTNYGYTF | TGTGCCAGCACCGTAGACAGGGGCACTAACTATGGCTACACCTTC
TRBJ2-2 | TRBD2 | few | TRBV20-1 | CSARGLAGVGTGELFF | TGCAGTGCCCGGGGACTAGCGGGAGTGGGCACCGGGGAGCTGTTTTTT
TRBJ2-5 | TRBD1 | few | TRBV18 | CASSPLGQGPGETQYF | TGTGCCAGCTCACCTCTCGGACAGGGTCCGGGAGAGACCCAGTACTTC
TRBJ1-4 | TRBD1 | many | TRBV12-3/TRBV12-4 | CASSMGQAGEKLFF | TGTGCCAGCAGTATGGGACAGGCTGGTGAAAAACTGTTTTTT